The clone carrying this T cell receptor (beta chain) showed up just once. The data derive from a study of CD8+CD57+ T cells in acquired aplastic anemia. Those patients picked for sequencing had displayed CD8+CD57+ cell expansion on flow cytometry. Blood sampling was performed on the patients, and none of them had received therapy by then. Germline V gene lookup returns CDR1 DFQATT and CDR2 SNEGSKA (reference sequence). There are 13 residues in the CDR3. Trimming stripped 0 bases from V and 1 base from J, with 6 bases between. The template for TCR beta VDJ and CDR3 sequence profiling was genomic DNA. From the reads, TCRdb called clonotypes with MiXCR, one entry per CDR3 protein. The sample holds about 150,000 distinct CDR3 sequences, about 52% seen once.

The genes are TRBV20-1 and TRBJ2-5; D unresolved. This sequence originates from a human donor with aplastic anemia. Sequencing input: sorted CD4+, CD8+, or CD8+CD57+ T cells (not recorded which) from PBMCs. CDR3 amino acids: CSAREPVQETQYF. In nucleotides, the CDR3 is TGCAGTGCTAGAGAACCCGTCCAAGAGACCCAGTACTTC.